The present T cell receptor beta chain was sequenced within a study of blood T cell repertoires in COVID-19. Study-level information: Collection of acute and convalescent COVID-19 samples took place in the United States, Italy and Spain. PBMCs, B-cell-depleted T cells, or T cells provided the cDNA or gDNA that made up the material.

The CDR3 contains 13 residues. The V gene lost 5 bases and the J gene lost 2 bases, with 10 bases spanning the gap. Germline values: CDR1 MNHEY, CDR2 SMNVEV (reference sequence). As processed by the authors: Amplification from reference gene primers served as the basis for estimated nucleated cell counts. TCRdb's copy holds only in-frame clones and misses some; the assay was immunoSEQ multiplex PCR. D and trimming were read from the DNA, whereas the V and J calls and clone size are those reported in that table. The top ten hold approximately 5.2% of the sample, which has about 200,000 clones, more than 75% seen once.

This clonotype was obtained from a woman in her 70s with COVID-19, enrolled during active disease. The sequenced sample was peripheral blood. The V call is TRBV27, the J call TRBJ2-7; no reliable D call. The DNA for the CDR3 is TGTGCCAGCAGTCCGCAGACACCCTACGAGCAGTACTTC. It codes for CASSPQTPYEQYF.